The T cell receptor (beta chain) described here comes from a study of blood T cells in healthy people across ages. A J-beta primer mix and a sample-barcoded 5' primer were used in a second PCR of roughly 6 to 11 cycles. Every cDNA was tagged by a template-switch adaptor with 12 random nucleotides. No fewer than 2.5 million CDR3-containing paired-end reads came from each sample. One entry per CDR3 protein results from TCRdb running MiXCR on the 5' RACE reads. The sample yields approximately 880,000 distinct CDR3 sequences, around 49% seen once. With each sample, at least 5 micrograms of total RNA were extracted. CDR1 and CDR2 from the germline V gene are MNHNS and SASEGT. CDR3 size: 17 residues. The V and J ends lost 2 bases and 0 bases, in that order; junction bases with no gene match: 7. Concerning this clonotype: What it binds is unknown.

Overall study findings and caveats: It was the long-lived donors that had more naive CD4+ cells and higher diversity than aged donors.

V gene TRBV6-1 combines with J gene TRBJ2-1; 7 positions agree with TRBD1. The sample consisted of blood. This clonotype was sampled from a man aged 25-45 years in good health. The CDR3, as DNA: TGTGCCAGCAGTGAAAAGGGGGCAGGAAGCTCCTACAATGAGCAGTTCTTC. Amino acids: CASSEKGAGSSYNEQFF.